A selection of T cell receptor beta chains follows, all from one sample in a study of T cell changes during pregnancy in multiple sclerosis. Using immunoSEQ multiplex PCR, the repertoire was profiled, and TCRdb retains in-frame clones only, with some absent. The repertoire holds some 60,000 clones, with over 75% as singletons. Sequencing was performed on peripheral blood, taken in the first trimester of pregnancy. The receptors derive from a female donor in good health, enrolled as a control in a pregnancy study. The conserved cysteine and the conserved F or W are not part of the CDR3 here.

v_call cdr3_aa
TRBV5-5 ASSSPGNTEAF
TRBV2 ASSEAPGDTQY
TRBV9 ASSPGVAGLTGELF
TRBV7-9 ASRGAFKETQY
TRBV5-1 ASSPMTSGRAGNEQF
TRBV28 AALQGRGGYT
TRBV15 ATSRDRAATNEKLF
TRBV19 ASSIAWTGANYGYT
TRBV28 ASSSGTASDYEQY
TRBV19 ATQYPPYNEQF
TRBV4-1 ASSQVQAERGGQF
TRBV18 ASSPLPGNQPQH
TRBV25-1 ASSRDRGFAGANVLT
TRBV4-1 ASSPSGQGSNQPQH
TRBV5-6 ASSLLGTSANEQF
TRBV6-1 ASIQGVGNQPQH
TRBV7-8 ASSYGGGGNLVTEAF
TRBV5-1 ASDTGSYRSYNEQF
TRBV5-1 ASSLVALTTDTQY
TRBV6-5 ASRRQGLTEAF
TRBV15 ATSTRIGVEQY
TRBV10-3 ATTTGRTEQY
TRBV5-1 ASSITSPDTQY
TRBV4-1 ASSPPDRGVTEAF
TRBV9 ASSVGPEMNTEAF